This record concerns one T cell receptor beta chain sequence. The source of the sample is a study of cytomegalovirus exposure and HLA in healthy donors. Germline V gene lookup returns CDR1 SGHNT and CDR2 YYREEE (reference sequence). This CDR3 spans 15 amino acids. V lost 4 bases and J lost 4, with 14 bases in between. The PCR contained 60 Vbeta and 13 Jbeta primers. Profiled with immunoSEQ multiplex PCR; TCRdb holds only in-frame clones, not every one. This table holds almost 200,000 clones, around 78% found once. Sample: PBMCs. The chain employs TRBV5-4 and TRBJ1-4; maybe TRBD1 (5 bases). The sequence came from a man aged 25 to 45 in good health and CMV-seronegative. CDR3 sequence (DNA): TGTGCCAGCAGCCCCCAGGGCCGGCGTAATGAAAAACTGTTTTTT. Amino acid sequence: CASSPQGRRNEKLFF.